This note documents a single T cell receptor (beta chain) sequence. Its cognate antigen is unknown. This sample's TCRbeta library carried unique molecular identifier barcodes. TCRdb re-called the PCR reads through MiXCR, storing one row per CDR3 protein. The sample consists of around 700,000 distinct CDR3 sequences, around 14% of them appearing once. This sample was included in a study of T-cell reconstitution after alpha-beta-depleted transplantation in children. The CDR3 consists of 13 residues. J was trimmed by 9 bases and V by 5 bases; bases with no gene match: 10. Regarding the study as a whole: High day-60 TCRbeta diversity in some patients came from surviving recipient T cells and thymic progenitors. T-cell numbers and diversity one year post-transplant derived largely from freshly generated T cells. The study reportedly traced alpha-beta T cells about two months after transplant to several hundred expanded graft clones.

Sequencing was performed on PBMCs, taken before TCRalphabeta/CD19-depleted stem cell transplant. The source is a girl aged 2-10 years with congenital amegakaryocytic thrombocytopenia, due to receive a stem cell transplant. The V gene is TRBV12-3 or TRBV12-4, the J gene TRBJ2-7; 7 bases fit TRBD1. The CDR3 bases are TGTGCCAGCAGTCACGACAGGGAACACGGGCAGTACTTC. This translates into CASSHDREHGQYF.